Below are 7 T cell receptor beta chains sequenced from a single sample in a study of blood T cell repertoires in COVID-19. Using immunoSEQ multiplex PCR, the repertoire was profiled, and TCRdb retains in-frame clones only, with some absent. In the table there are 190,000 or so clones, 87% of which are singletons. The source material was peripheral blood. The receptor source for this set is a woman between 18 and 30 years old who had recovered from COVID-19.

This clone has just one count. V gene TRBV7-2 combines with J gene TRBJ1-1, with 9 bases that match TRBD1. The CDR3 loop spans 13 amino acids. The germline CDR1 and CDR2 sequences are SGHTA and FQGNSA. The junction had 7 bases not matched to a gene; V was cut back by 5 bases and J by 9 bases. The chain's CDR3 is CASSPRDRVKAFF. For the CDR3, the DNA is TGTGCCAGCAGCCCCAGGGACAGGGTGAAAGCTTTCTTT.

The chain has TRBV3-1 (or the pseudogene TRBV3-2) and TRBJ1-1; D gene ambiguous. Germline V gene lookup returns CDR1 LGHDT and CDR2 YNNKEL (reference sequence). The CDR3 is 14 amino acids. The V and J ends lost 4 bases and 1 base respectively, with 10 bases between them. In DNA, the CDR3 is TGTGCCAGCAGCCTCACAGCGGCGAACACTGAAGCTTTCTTT. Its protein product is CASSLTAANTEAFF.

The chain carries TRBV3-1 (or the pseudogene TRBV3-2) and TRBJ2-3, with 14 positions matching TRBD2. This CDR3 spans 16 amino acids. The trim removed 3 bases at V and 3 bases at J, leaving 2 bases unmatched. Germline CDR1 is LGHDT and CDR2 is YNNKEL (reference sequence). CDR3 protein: CASSHGLAGGTDTQYF. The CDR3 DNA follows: TGTGCCAGCAGCCACGGACTAGCGGGAGGAACAGATACGCAGTATTTT.

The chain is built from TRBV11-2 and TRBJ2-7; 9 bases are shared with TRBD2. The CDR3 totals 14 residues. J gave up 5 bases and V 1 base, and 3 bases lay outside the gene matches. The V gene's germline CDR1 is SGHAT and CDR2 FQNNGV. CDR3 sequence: CASSLGTSVNEQYF. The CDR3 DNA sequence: TGTGCCAGCAGCTTAGGGACTAGCGTGAACGAGCAGTACTTC.

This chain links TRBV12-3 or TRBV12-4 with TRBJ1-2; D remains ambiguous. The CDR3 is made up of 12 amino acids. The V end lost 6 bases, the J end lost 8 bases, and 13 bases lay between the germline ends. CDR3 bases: TGTGCCAGCAGAAAGACCGCGGGAGGCTACACCTTC. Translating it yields CASRKTAGGYTF.

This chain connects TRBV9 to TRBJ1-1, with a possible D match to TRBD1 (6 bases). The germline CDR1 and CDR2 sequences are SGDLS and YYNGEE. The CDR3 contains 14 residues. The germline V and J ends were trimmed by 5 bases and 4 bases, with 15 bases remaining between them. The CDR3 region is CASSLQGTPTEAFF. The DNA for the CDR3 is TGTGCCAGCAGTTTACAGGGTACCCCCACTGAAGCTTTCTTT.

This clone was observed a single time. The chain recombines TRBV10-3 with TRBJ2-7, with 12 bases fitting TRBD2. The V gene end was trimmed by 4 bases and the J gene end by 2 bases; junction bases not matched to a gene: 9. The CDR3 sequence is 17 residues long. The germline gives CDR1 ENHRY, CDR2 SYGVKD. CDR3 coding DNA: TGTGCCATCAGTGGGAGACTAGCGGGGGTTACTACCTACGAGCAGTACTTC. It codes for CAISGRLAGVTTYEQYF.